The clone carrying this T cell receptor (beta chain) was seen only a few times. Its cognate antigen is unknown. The data derive from a study of beta chain features in type 1 diabetes. The authors reverse transcribed all of the isolated RNA, so sequencing captured expressed TCRB transcripts. Some 3.3 million reads per sample on average were obtained from naive, central memory and regulatory T cell samples. TCRdb keeps only in-frame clones here, not all; method: immunoSEQ multiplex PCR. The sample records around 300,000 clones, approximately 15% being singletons. Regarding the study as a whole: Moderate yet significant TCRB CDR3 shortening was seen in Type 1 diabetes patients in all four CD4+ subsets. Sampled from patients, naive, central memory and Treg TCRB repertoires appeared more similar than those sampled from healthy donors.

Germline-derived CDR1 and CDR2 are MDHEN and SYDVKM. The CDR3 length is 12 residues. V was shortened by 7 bases and J by 5 bases, with 11 bases between the two germline ends. Sequencing was done on a sample of naive CD4+ T cells from blood. This receptor was obtained from a man aged 18 to 30 with type 1 diabetes. The chain recombines TRBV28 with TRBJ2-5; TRBD2 is a possible D gene (6 bases). CDR3 loop: CASTGGEETQYF. Here the CDR3 DNA reads TGTGCCAGCACGGGCGGGGAGGAGACCCAGTACTTC.